A selection of T cell receptor beta chains follows, all from one sample in a study of CD8 T cells in ankylosing spondylitis. Each CDR3 protein gets one entry after TCRdb re-called the 5' RACE reads with MiXCR. The data contain some 240,000 distinct CDR3 sequences, 18% of them singletons. Input material: blood, either unsorted or a sorted T cell fraction (not recorded which). These receptors all stem from a male donor with ankylosing spondylitis or in good health (not recorded which). The CDR3 runs from the conserved cysteine through the conserved F or W. Each record gives: D gene, clone size, V gene, J gene, CDR3 DNA, CDR3 protein. D genes are given only for firm matches. Size values are once, few and many counts, or a class for expanded clones, and some rows have none.

d_call: -
clone_size: -
v_call: TRBV28
j_call: TRBJ2-1
cdr3_nt: TGTGCCAGCAGTTTTCTAGCCACCTACAATGAGCAGTTCTTC
cdr3_aa: CASSFLATYNEQFF

d_call: -
clone_size: -
v_call: TRBV4-1
j_call: TRBJ2-1
cdr3_nt: TGCGCCAGCAGCCAAAGTGACATGAGCTCCTACAATGAGCAGTTCTTC
cdr3_aa: CASSQSDMSSYNEQFF

d_call: TRBD2
clone_size: few
v_call: TRBV27
j_call: TRBJ2-1
cdr3_nt: TGTGCCAGCAGCTCCGGAGTAGCGGGCCCCTACAATGAGCAGTTCTTC
cdr3_aa: CASSSGVAGPYNEQFF

d_call: TRBD1
clone_size: -
v_call: TRBV12-3/TRBV12-4
j_call: TRBJ2-1
cdr3_nt: TGTGCCAGCAGTTTATACAGGGGTGGCGATGAGCAGTTCTTC
cdr3_aa: CASSLYRGGDEQFF

d_call: TRBD1
clone_size: -
v_call: TRBV25-1
j_call: TRBJ1-1
cdr3_nt: TGTGCCAGCAGTGAGGGACAGGTCTTAAACACTGAAGCTTTCTTT
cdr3_aa: CASSEGQVLNTEAFF

d_call: -
clone_size: many
v_call: TRBV13
j_call: TRBJ2-7
cdr3_nt: TGTGCCAGCAGCTTAAGGCTAAATTACGAGCAGTACTTC
cdr3_aa: CASSLRLNYEQYF

d_call: -
clone_size: -
v_call: TRBV11-1
j_call: TRBJ2-1
cdr3_nt: TGTGCCAGCAGCCCTGGGACTTCCAATGAGCAGTTCTTC
cdr3_aa: CASSPGTSNEQFF

d_call: -
clone_size: -
v_call: TRBV6-2/TRBV6-3
j_call: TRBJ2-7
cdr3_nt: TGTGCCAGCAGTTACTCGGGACAGGGGCCAGCGGGAGGAGGTGACGAGCAGTACTTC
cdr3_aa: CASSYSGQGPAGGGDEQYF

d_call: TRBD1
clone_size: many
v_call: TRBV9
j_call: TRBJ2-7
cdr3_nt: TGTGCCAGCAGCCCGACAGGGGTCTCCCACGAGCAGTACTTC
cdr3_aa: CASSPTGVSHEQYF

d_call: TRBD2
clone_size: few
v_call: TRBV5-5
j_call: TRBJ2-1
cdr3_nt: TGTGCCAGCAGCTTGGAACTAGCGGGAATACAGGAGCAGTTCTTC
cdr3_aa: CASSLELAGIQEQFF

d_call: -
clone_size: -
v_call: TRBV12-3/TRBV12-4
j_call: TRBJ2-1
cdr3_nt: TGTGCCAGCAGCAAAACCCGGACGGTCTTCGATGAGCAGTTCTTC
cdr3_aa: CASSKTRTVFDEQFF

d_call: TRBD2
clone_size: -
v_call: TRBV7-8
j_call: TRBJ2-2
cdr3_nt: TGTGCCAGCAGCTTAGATAGCGGGTACGGGTCCGGGGAGCTGTTTTTT
cdr3_aa: CASSLDSGYGSGELFF

d_call: TRBD1
clone_size: few
v_call: TRBV9
j_call: TRBJ1-4
cdr3_nt: TGTGCCAGCAGCGCCCAGGGGGCGGCTAATGAAAAACTGTTTTTT
cdr3_aa: CASSAQGAANEKLFF

d_call: -
clone_size: many
v_call: TRBV20-1
j_call: TRBJ2-7
cdr3_nt: TGCAGTGCTAGAGGCGGTGGGGACTCCTACGAGCAGTACTTC
cdr3_aa: CSARGGGDSYEQYF

d_call: -
clone_size: many
v_call: TRBV4-2
j_call: TRBJ1-1
cdr3_nt: TGTGCCAGCAGCCCACCCGGACAGCGTGAAGCTTTCTTT
cdr3_aa: CASSPPGQREAFF

d_call: TRBD2
clone_size: -
v_call: TRBV20-1
j_call: TRBJ2-7
cdr3_nt: TGCAGTGCTAGAGATAAGTTCCGGGGGGGCCCCTACGAGCAGTACTTC
cdr3_aa: CSARDKFRGGPYEQYF

d_call: -
clone_size: many
v_call: TRBV20-1
j_call: TRBJ2-2
cdr3_nt: TGCAGTGCTAGAGATCGCGGGGACACCGGGGAGCTGTTTTTT
cdr3_aa: CSARDRGDTGELFF

d_call: TRBD2
clone_size: -
v_call: TRBV11-3
j_call: TRBJ2-7
cdr3_nt: TGTGCCAGCAGCTCGACCGGGACTAGCGGCTACGAGCAGTACTTC
cdr3_aa: CASSSTGTSGYEQYF

d_call: TRBD2
clone_size: few
v_call: TRBV12-3/TRBV12-4
j_call: TRBJ2-5
cdr3_nt: TGTGCCAGCAGTTTGGGGACTAGAGGAGAGACCCAGTACTTC
cdr3_aa: CASSLGTRGETQYF

d_call: TRBD1
clone_size: -
v_call: TRBV25-1
j_call: TRBJ1-2
cdr3_nt: TGTGCCAGCACGCAGGGGGGTGACTATGGCTACACCTTC
cdr3_aa: CASTQGGDYGYTF

d_call: TRBD1
clone_size: -
v_call: TRBV4-1
j_call: TRBJ1-1
cdr3_nt: TGCGCCAGCAGCCTGGACAGGGGATTGAACACTGAAGCTTTCTTT
cdr3_aa: CASSLDRGLNTEAFF

d_call: TRBD1
clone_size: -
v_call: TRBV4-2
j_call: TRBJ1-2
cdr3_nt: TGTGCCAGCAGCCAAGAAACAGGGGGATTTGGTGGCTACACCTTC
cdr3_aa: CASSQETGGFGGYTF

d_call: -
clone_size: -
v_call: TRBV25-1
j_call: TRBJ2-1
cdr3_nt: TGTGCCAGCAGTGAATTGGGCGGAGCGGCCTACAATGAGCAGTTCTTC
cdr3_aa: CASSELGGAAYNEQFF

d_call: -
clone_size: many
v_call: TRBV4-1
j_call: TRBJ2-1
cdr3_nt: TGCGCCAGCAGCCAGCTAACAGGGAATCCTAAGACGTTCTTC
cdr3_aa: CASSQLTGNPKTFF

d_call: TRBD2
clone_size: few
v_call: TRBV12-3/TRBV12-4
j_call: TRBJ2-1
cdr3_nt: TGTGCCAGCCTTAAAAGGCGGGAGGGCTACAATGAGCAGTTCTTC
cdr3_aa: CASLKRREGYNEQFF

d_call: TRBD2
clone_size: -
v_call: TRBV28
j_call: TRBJ2-3
cdr3_nt: TGTGCCAGCAGTTTCTCCGGACTAGCGGGAGGTTACACAGATACGCAGTATTTT
cdr3_aa: CASSFSGLAGGYTDTQYF

d_call: -
clone_size: few
v_call: TRBV5-1
j_call: TRBJ2-6
cdr3_nt: TGCGCCAGCAGGGACCTAGGGATAGCCAACGTCCTGACTTTC
cdr3_aa: CASRDLGIANVLTF

d_call: -
clone_size: -
v_call: TRBV4-1
j_call: TRBJ2-5
cdr3_nt: TGCGCCAGCAGCCAAGACAAGGGAGGCCTAGAAGAGACCCAGTACTTC
cdr3_aa: CASSQDKGGLEETQYF

d_call: -
clone_size: -
v_call: TRBV4-2
j_call: TRBJ2-7
cdr3_nt: TGTGCCAGCAGCCAAACCCCGGGACCAATACCCTACGAGCAGTACTTC
cdr3_aa: CASSQTPGPIPYEQYF